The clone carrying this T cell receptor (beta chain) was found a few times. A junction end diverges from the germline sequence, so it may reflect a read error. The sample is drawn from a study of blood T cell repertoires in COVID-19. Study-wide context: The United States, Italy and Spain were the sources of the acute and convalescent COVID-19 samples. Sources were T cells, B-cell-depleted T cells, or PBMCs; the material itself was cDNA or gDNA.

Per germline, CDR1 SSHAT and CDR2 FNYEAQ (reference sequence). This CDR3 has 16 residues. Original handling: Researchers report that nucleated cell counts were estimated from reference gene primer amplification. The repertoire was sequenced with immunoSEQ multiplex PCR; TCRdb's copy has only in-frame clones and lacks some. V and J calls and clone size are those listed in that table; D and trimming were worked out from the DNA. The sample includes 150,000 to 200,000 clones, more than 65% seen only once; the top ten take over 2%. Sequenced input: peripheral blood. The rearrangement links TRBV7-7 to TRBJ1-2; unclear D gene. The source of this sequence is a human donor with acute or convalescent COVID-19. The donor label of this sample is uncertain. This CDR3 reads CASSLLVGGSNYGYTF. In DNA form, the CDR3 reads TGTGCTAGCAGCTTACTCGTTGGCGGATCTAACTATGGCTACACCTTC.